Presented here are 8 T cell receptor beta chains from one specimen sequenced in a study of spatial heterogeneity in lung cancer. Time point: blood at routine non-recurrence follow-up after resection. Whole RNA was taken from tumor, nontumor lung or frozen PBMC; it was then sequenced unsorted. TCRdb reprocessed the 5' RACE reads with MiXCR, giving one entry per CDR3 protein. The repertoire consists of around 110,000 distinct CDR3 sequences, with 12% occurring once and the leading ten covering approximately 17%. The sequencing here drew on PBMCs, taken at follow-up. The receptors originated from a male donor with early-stage non-small cell lung cancer.

This clonotype has just a few counts. V gene TRBV5-1 combines with J gene TRBJ2-3; 12 positions match TRBD2. Germline values: CDR1 SGHRS, CDR2 YFSETQ. The CDR3 is 17 amino acids. The V gene end was trimmed by 1 base and the J gene end by 1 base; junction bases not matched to a gene: 4. Written as DNA, the CDR3 is TGCGCCAGCAGCTTGCCGCGGACTAGCGGGGGCACAGATACGCAGTATTTT. This encodes CASSLPRTSGGTDTQYF.

The chain has TRBV4-3 and TRBJ1-4; TRBD1 agrees at 9 bases. The length of the CDR3 is 16 residues. The junction had 12 bases not matched to a gene; V was cut back by 3 bases and J by 10 bases. From germline, CDR1 is LGHNA and CDR2 YSLEER. The CDR3: CASSHLPGQGGGKLFF. CDR3 nucleotides: TGCGCCAGCAGCCATTTGCCGGGACAGGGAGGAGGAAAACTGTTTTTT.

In its sample, this clonotype was seen a few times. This chain joins TRBV7-2 and TRBJ2-1; possible D gene TRBD2, 7 bases. Deletions cut 6 bases from V and 2 bases from J, with 11 bases between. The CDR3 has 14 residues. CDR1 and CDR2 from the germline V gene are SGHTA and FQGNSA. The CDR3 loop is CASRGGGPYNEQFF. The CDR3 DNA sequence: TGTGCCAGCAGAGGGGGGGGTCCCTACAATGAGCAGTTCTTC.

This clonotype was counted ten times or more. The chain has TRBV15 and TRBJ2-7; 8 bases match TRBD1. This CDR3 is built from 15 residues. Trimming at V came to 0 bases and at J to 2 bases, leaving 3 bases not matched to a gene. Germline V gives CDR1 LNHNV, CDR2 YYDKDF (reference sequence). The DNA of the CDR3 is TGTGCCACCAGCAGAGATAAGGACAGGGCCTACGAGCAGTACTTC. It translates to CATSRDKDRAYEQYF.

This clonotype was counted a few times. The rearrangement uses TRBV12-3 or TRBV12-4 and TRBJ1-2; no clear D. The length of the CDR3 is 12 residues. V gave up 2 bases and J gave up 7 bases, with 8 bases separating them. The chain's CDR3 is CASSLLSGGYTF. In DNA form, the CDR3 reads TGTGCCAGCAGTTTATTGTCGGGTGGCTACACCTTC.

This clonotype was seen ten or more times. The gene calls are TRBV29-1 and TRBJ1-1; D uncertain. The CDR3 has 11 amino acids. Looked up from germline, CDR1 is SQVTM and CDR2 is ANQGSEA. CDR3 bases: TGCAGGGTAAACCTGAACACTGAAGCTTTCTTT. Translation gives CRVNLNTEAFF.

This clonotype was observed a handful of times. The chain couples TRBV18 to TRBJ2-7; 11 nucleotides line up with TRBD1. Germline CDR1 reads KGHSH; CDR2 reads LQKENI. V shed 2 bases, J shed 4 bases, and the junction held 10 bases outside the gene matches. This CDR3 has 17 amino acids. In nucleotides, the CDR3 is TGTGCCAGCTCACCATTCTCCGGGACAGGGGGAAGGTACGAGCAGTACTTC. Protein sequence: CASSPFSGTGGRYEQYF.

The V gene is TRBV28, the J gene TRBJ1-1; TRBD1 aligns across 7 bases. The CDR3 runs to 15 residues. The germline CDR1 and CDR2 sequences are MDHEN and SYDVKM. Trimming at V came to 6 bases and at J to 4 bases, leaving 11 bases not matched to a gene. The CDR3 region is CASRFSGTASTEAFF. In nucleotides, the CDR3 is TGTGCCAGCAGATTCTCCGGGACAGCAAGCACTGAAGCTTTCTTT.